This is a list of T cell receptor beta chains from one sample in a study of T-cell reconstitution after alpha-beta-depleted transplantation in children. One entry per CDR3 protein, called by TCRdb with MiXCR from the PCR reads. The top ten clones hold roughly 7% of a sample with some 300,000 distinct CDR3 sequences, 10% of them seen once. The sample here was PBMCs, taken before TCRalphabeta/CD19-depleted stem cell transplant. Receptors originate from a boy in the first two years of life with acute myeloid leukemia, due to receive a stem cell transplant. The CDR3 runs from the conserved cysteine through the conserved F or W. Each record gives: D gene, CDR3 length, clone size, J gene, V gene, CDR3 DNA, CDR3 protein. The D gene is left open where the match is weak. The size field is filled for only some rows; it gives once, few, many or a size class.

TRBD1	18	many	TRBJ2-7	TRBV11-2	TGTGCCAGCAGCTTAGGACCGGGACAGGGGACCTATTTCTACGAGCAGTACTTC	CASSLGPGQGTYFYEQYF
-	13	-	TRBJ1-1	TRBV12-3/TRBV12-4	TGTGCCAGCAGTTTAGCGCGGGGGGGTGAAGCTTTCTTT	CASSLARGGEAFF
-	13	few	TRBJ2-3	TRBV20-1	TGCAGTGCTAGAGGTAGCGGCACAGATACGCAGTATTTT	CSARGSGTDTQYF
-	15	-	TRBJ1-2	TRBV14	TGTGCCAGCAGCCAAGGACAGCCAATTAACTATGGCTACACCTTC	CASSQGQPINYGYTF
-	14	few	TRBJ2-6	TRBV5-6	TGTGCCAGCAGCTTGTTCTCTGGGGCCAACGTCCTGACTTTC	CASSLFSGANVLTF
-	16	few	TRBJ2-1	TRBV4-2	TGTGCCAGCAGCCAAGAGGGCCCTAGCTCCTACAATGAGCAGTTCTTC	CASSQEGPSSYNEQFF
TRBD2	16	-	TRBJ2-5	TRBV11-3	TGTGCCAGCGGCCACTTCGCGGGAGGGCCGTGGGAGACCCAGTACTTC	CASGHFAGGPWETQYF
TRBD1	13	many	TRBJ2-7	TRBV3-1	TGTGCCAGCAGGCCAAGGACAGGCCCCGGGCAGTACTTC	CASRPRTGPGQYF
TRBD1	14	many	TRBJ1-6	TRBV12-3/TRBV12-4	TGTGCCAGCAGCACCGGGACAGGGGCATCACCCCTCCACTTT	CASSTGTGASPLHF
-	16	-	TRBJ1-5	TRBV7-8	TGTGCCAGCAGCTTAGGGGTCTGGGGAGGCAATCAGCCCCAGCATTTT	CASSLGVWGGNQPQHF
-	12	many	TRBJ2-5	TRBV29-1	TGCAGCGTACTAGCCACCCAAGAGACCCAGTACTTC	CSVLATQETQYF
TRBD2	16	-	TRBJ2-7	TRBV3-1	TGTGCCAGCAGCCGCCAGACTAGCGGGGGGGCCTACGAGCAGTACTTC	CASSRQTSGGAYEQYF
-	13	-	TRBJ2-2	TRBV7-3	TGTGCCAGCAGCGACACAGGGTCCGGGGAGCTGTTTTTT	CASSDTGSGELFF
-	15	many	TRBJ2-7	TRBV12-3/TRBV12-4	TGTGCCAGCAGTTTGATTTCGACACTTCCCTACGAGCAGTACTTC	CASSLISTLPYEQYF
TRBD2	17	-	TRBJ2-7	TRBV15	TGTGCCACCAGCAGAGATAAAGTTTCGGGAGGGGAAAATGGGCAGTACTTC	CATSRDKVSGGENGQYF
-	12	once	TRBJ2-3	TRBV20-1	TGCGGTGCTAGTGGTGGCACAGATACGCAGTATTTT	CGASGGTDTQYF
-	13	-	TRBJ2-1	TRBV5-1	TGCGCCAGCAGCTTGCGACTAGACAATGAGCAGTTCTTC	CASSLRLDNEQFF
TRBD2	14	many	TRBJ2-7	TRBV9	TGTGCCAGCAGCGCCGGGGGGTCCCTCTACGAGCAGTACTTC	CASSAGGSLYEQYF
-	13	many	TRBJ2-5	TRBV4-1	TGCGCCAGCAGCCAAGAAGGAATTGAGACCCAGTACTTC	CASSQEGIETQYF
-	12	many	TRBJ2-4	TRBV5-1	TGCGCCAGCAGCTTCCCGGGGAACATTCAGTACTTC	CASSFPGNIQYF
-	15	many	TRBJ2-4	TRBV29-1	TGCAGCTTTTCACCGGGACCATTAGCCAAAAACATTCAGTACTTC	CSFSPGPLAKNIQYF
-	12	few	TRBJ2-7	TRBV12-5	TGTGCTAGTGGTTTGGACGGCTTGGAGCAGTACTTC	CASGLDGLEQYF
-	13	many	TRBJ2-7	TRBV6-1	TGTGCCAGCCGAAGGTTGAGCTCCTACGAGCAGTACTTC	CASRRLSSYEQYF
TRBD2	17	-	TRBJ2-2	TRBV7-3	TGTGCCAGCAGCCCGTCGCCGGGACTAGGGAGCACCGGGGAGCCGTTTTTT	CASSPSPGLGSTGEPFF
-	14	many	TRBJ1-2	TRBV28	TGTGCCAGCAGTTTCCTGGAGAACCGCTATGGCTACACCTTC	CASSFLENRYGYTF
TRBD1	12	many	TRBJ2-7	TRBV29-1	TGCAGCGTCTCCCGACAGGGCGACGAGCAGTACTTC	CSVSRQGDEQYF
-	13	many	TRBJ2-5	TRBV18	TGTGCCAGCTCTCCGGGGACCCAAGAGACCCAGTACTTC	CASSPGTQETQYF
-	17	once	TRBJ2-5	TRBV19	TGTGCCAGTAGTCCCCGCACAGGGATCCTGTACCAAGAGACCCAGTACTTC	CASSPRTGILYQETQYF
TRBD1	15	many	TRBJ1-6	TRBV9	TGTGCCAGCAGCGCCTGGACAGGGAGGGATTCACCCCTCCACTTT	CASSAWTGRDSPLHF
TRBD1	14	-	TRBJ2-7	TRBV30	TGTGCCTGGACCCGGGACAGGGCCCCCTACGAGCAGTACTTC	CAWTRDRAPYEQYF
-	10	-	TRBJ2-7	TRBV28	TGTGCCACCCAACAGGTCGAGCAGTACTTC	CATQQVEQYF
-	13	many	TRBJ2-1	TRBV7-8	TGTGCCAGCAGCTTATTAACGGGGAATGAGCAGTTCTTC	CASSLLTGNEQFF
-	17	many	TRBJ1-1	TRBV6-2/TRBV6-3	TGTGCCAGCAGTTATCCCACGTATTTAAAGAGGCAGCCTGAAGCTTTCTTT	CASSYPTYLKRQPEAFF
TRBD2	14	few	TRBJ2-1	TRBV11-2	TGTGCCAGCAGCTACGGACTAGCGGGAGTTGAGCAGTTCTTC	CASSYGLAGVEQFF
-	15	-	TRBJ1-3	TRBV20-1	TGCAGTGCTTACGGGAGTCAGCGGCGGGGGAACACCATATATTTT	CSAYGSQRRGNTIYF
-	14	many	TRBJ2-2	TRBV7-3	TGTGCCAGCAGCGTCACAGGTCTTACCGGGGAGCTGTTTTTT	CASSVTGLTGELFF
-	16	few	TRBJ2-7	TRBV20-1	TGCAGTGCTAGAGATCGGAAATTAAGTAAAGGGAACGAGCAGTACTTC	CSARDRKLSKGNEQYF
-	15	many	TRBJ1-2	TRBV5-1	TGCGCCAGCAGCTTGGACAGGAGAGTTTTCTATGGCTACACCTTC	CASSLDRRVFYGYTF
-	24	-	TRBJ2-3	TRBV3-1	TGTGCCAGCAGCCAAATTGGTTCAGGGGTAAAGGTGGGCCTTTTCCTTGGCCCTTCAGATACGCAGTATTTT	CASSQIGSGVKVGLFLGPSDTQYF
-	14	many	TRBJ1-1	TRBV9	TGTGCCAGCAGCGTAGTGACAGATTACACTGAAGCTTTCTTT	CASSVVTDYTEAFF
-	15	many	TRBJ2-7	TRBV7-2	TGTGCCAGCAGCTCATTAGCCATTAGGGGGTACGAGCAGTACTTC	CASSSLAIRGYEQYF